These 19 T cell receptor beta chains were sequenced from one sample in a study of OX40 agonist ivuxolimab in advanced cancers. Clones were sequenced by immunoSEQ multiplex PCR, and TCRdb holds only the in-frame ones, with some missing. Altogether approximately 66,000 clones are present, about 86% being singletons, with the ten largest covering about 0.7%. Sequencing was performed on CD4+ or CD8+ T cells sorted from blood, taken in a trial of the OX40 agonist ivuxolimab. The receptor set was obtained from an adult with an advanced solid tumor such as melanoma, head and neck, liver or kidney cancer.

V and J are TRBV7-6 and TRBJ2-5; TRBD2 is a possible D gene (5 bases). Germline V CDR1 and CDR2: SGHVS, FNYEAQ. V lost 3 bases, J lost 2 bases, and 7 bases lay in between. The CDR3 runs 13 residues. The DNA of the CDR3 is TGTGCCAGCAGCTTCCTAGCACAAGAGACCCAGTACTTC. This sequence encodes CASSFLAQETQYF.

The chain uses TRBV27 and TRBJ2-2; D call uncertain. CDR3 size: 14 residues. V lost 3 bases, J lost 1 base, and 6 bases lay in between. CDR1 is MNHEY, CDR2 SMNVEV, per germline (reference sequence). DNA of the CDR3: TGTGCCAGCAGTTTCTACAGGAACACCGGGGAGCTGTTTTTT. Translation: CASSFYRNTGELFF.

This clone rates as medium-sized (0.01 to 0.1%). The rearrangement links TRBV2 to TRBJ1-2; 8 bases line up with TRBD1. This CDR3 has 14 residues. Germline V CDR1 and CDR2: SNHLY, FYNNEI. The V gene end was trimmed by 4 bases and the J gene end by 2 bases; junction bases not matched to a gene: 3. In nucleotides, the CDR3 is TGTGCCAGCAGTGGGGACAGGACGAACTATGGCTACACCTTC. It translates to CASSGDRTNYGYTF.

As to this clone: A junction boundary mismatches the germline segment, possibly from a read error. The genes are TRBV9 and TRBJ2-1; 8 bases align to TRBD1. This CDR3 spans 15 amino acids. Germline CDR1 SGDLS, CDR2 YYNGEE. CDR3 sequence (DNA): TGTGCCAGCAGCTCCCGAGACAGGGGCCACAATGTGCAGTTCTTC. Encoded protein: CASSSRDRGHNVQFF.

This rearrangement joins TRBV7-3 to TRBJ2-7; D could derive from TRBD1 or TRBD2 (5 bases each). Germline assignment: CDR1 SGHTA and CDR2 FQGTGA. V gave up 5 bases and J gave up 0 bases, with 11 bases separating them. The CDR3 loop spans 14 amino acids. The CDR3 DNA reads TGTGCCAGCAGCCGTACCGGGACCTCCTACGAGCAGTACTTC. Its protein product is CASSRTGTSYEQYF. The entire variable domain, with the rest obtained from reference TRBV7-3 and TRBJ2-7, is as follows: GAGVSQTPSNKVTEKGKYVELRCDPISGHTALYWYRQSLGQGPEFLIYFQGTGAADDSGLPNDRFFAVRPEGSVSTLKIQRTERGDSAVYLCASSRTGTSYEQYFGPGTRLTVT.

The V call is TRBV7-2, the J call TRBJ2-1; D not resolved. Germline CDR1 SGHTA, CDR2 FQGNSA. This CDR3 spans 13 amino acids. The V end was cut by 1 base, the J end by 7 bases, with 8 bases between. This CDR3 is CASSLGSSNEQFF. DNA of the CDR3: TGTGCCAGCAGCTTAGGCTCGTCGAATGAGCAGTTCTTC.

CDR3 in amino acids: CASRNTGTGGSGYTF. For the CDR3, the DNA is TGTGCCAGCAGAAACACCGGGACAGGGGGATCTGGCTACACCTTC. This chain uses TRBV6-5 with TRBJ1-2, with 11 positions matching TRBD1. The germline CDR1 and CDR2 sequences are MNHEY and SVGAGI. Trimming cost V 6 bases and J 7 bases; bases outside gene matches: 10. CDR3 length: 15 residues.

The V gene is TRBV7-6, the J gene TRBJ2-7, with 9 positions matching TRBD1. V lost 5 bases to trimming and J lost 5 bases; unmatched junction nucleotides: 7. Germline lookup yields CDR1 SGHVS and CDR2 FNYEAQ. The CDR3 consists of 14 residues. CDR3 DNA: TGTGCCAGCAGCCCCCGGGACAGGGAGGACGAGCAGTACTTC. Translated, it gives CASSPRDREDEQYF.

The chain is built from TRBV6-6 and TRBJ1-1; D perhaps matches TRBD1 (5 bases). The germline V gene has CDR1 MNHNY and CDR2 SVGAGI (reference sequence). V was trimmed by 1 base and J by 7 bases, leaving 13 bases between them. The CDR3 consists of 14 residues. The CDR3 nucleotides are TGTGCCAGCAGTTACTATCCGGGGGTCGATGAAGCTTTCTTT. Translation gives CASSYYPGVDEAFF.

The rearrangement uses TRBV27 and TRBJ2-7; possibly TRBD1 or TRBD2 for D (5 bases each). CDR1 is MNHEY and CDR2 is SMNVEV in the germline V gene (reference sequence). The CDR3 loop spans 14 amino acids. Trimming removed 5 bases from V and 4 bases from J, with 15 bases in between. The CDR3 DNA reads as TGTGCCAGCAGTGTACAGTGGGGGTTGTACGAGCAGTACTTC. It codes for CASSVQWGLYEQYF.

V gene TRBV9 combines with J gene TRBJ1-3, with 7 bases fitting TRBD1. Germline V gives CDR1 SGDLS, CDR2 YYNGEE. The CDR3 has 16 amino acids. J lost 2 bases, V lost 4 bases, and 9 bases had no gene match. The CDR3 sequence: CASSPRPGTAGNTIYF. The CDR3 nucleotides are TGTGCCAGCAGCCCCCGACCCGGGACAGCTGGAAACACCATATATTTT. The variable domain in full, with the rest retrieved from reference TRBV9 and TRBJ1-3, is DSGVTQTPKHLITATGQRVTLRCSPRSGDLSVYWYQQSLDQGLQFLIQYYNGEERAKGNILERFSAQQFPDLHSELNLSSLELGDSALYFCASSPRPGTAGNTIYFGEGSWLTVV.

This chain links TRBV6-5 with TRBJ1-3; tentatively, D is TRBD1 (5 bases). CDR3 length equals 14 residues. CDR1 is MNHEY, CDR2 SVGAGI, per germline. V lost 7 bases to trimming and J lost 0 bases, with 10 bases between them. The DNA for the CDR3 is TGTGCCAGCACCCGGGGCGACTCTGGAAACACCATATATTTT. It encodes CASTRGDSGNTIYF.

The chain carries TRBV19 and TRBJ1-2, with TRBD1 matching over 8 bases. The CDR3 has 17 amino acids. V was pared by 3 bases and J by 5 bases, with 14 bases of the junction left unmatched. Germline lookup yields CDR1 LNHDA and CDR2 SQIVND (reference sequence). Here the CDR3 DNA reads TGTGCCAGTAGTATGGGGACAGGAGGGTATGCCTTATATGGCTACACCTTC. Encoded protein: CASSMGTGGYALYGYTF.

This clone was counted only a few times. This chain joins TRBV2 and TRBJ1-5, with TRBD1 as a possible D gene (6 bases). The CDR3 has 14 residues. The germline V gene encodes CDR1 SNHLY and CDR2 FYNNEI. V lost 6 bases and J 5 bases, leaving 14 bases between the germline ends. The CDR3 DNA reads as TGTGCCAGCAGGGAACGGACAGTCGATCAGCCCCAGCATTTT. This sequence encodes CASRERTVDQPQHF. The full variable domain, rest sourced from reference TRBV2 and TRBJ1-5, is EPEVTQTPSHQVTQMGQEVILRCVPISNHLYFYWYRQILGQKVEFLVSFYNNEISEKSEIFDDQFSVERPDGSNFTLKIRSTKLEDSAMYFCASRERTVDQPQHFGDGTRLSIL.

This rearrangement joins TRBV19 to TRBJ2-5; 7 bases map to TRBD2. The CDR3 contains 13 residues. Trimming took 3 bases from V and 5 from J; bases not matched to a gene: 3. Germline CDR1 is LNHDA and CDR2 is SQIVND (reference sequence). DNA of the CDR3: TGTGCCAGTAGTATCGGGCGGGGGGAGACCCAGTACTTC. Protein product: CASSIGRGETQYF.

The V and J genes are TRBV11-3 and TRBJ2-5, with 8 positions matching TRBD1. The V segment lost 1 base and the J segment 5 bases; nucleotides outside the gene matches: 3. Germline CDR1 SGHNT, CDR2 YENEEA. The CDR3 length is 14 residues. In DNA form, the CDR3 reads TGTGCCAGCAGCTTAGCAGGGGGCAGGGAGACCCAGTACTTC. Translating gives CASSLAGGRETQYF.

The chain is built from TRBV9 and TRBJ2-2, with D possibly matching TRBD1 (6 bases). Germline values: CDR1 SGDLS, CDR2 YYNGEE. This CDR3 contains 16 residues. Trimming stripped 3 bases from V and 4 bases from J, with 16 bases between. The CDR3 here is CASSAQRGSITGELFF. In DNA, the CDR3 is TGTGCCAGCAGCGCCCAAAGGGGGAGCATCACCGGGGAGCTGTTTTTT.

The V and J genes are TRBV21-1 and TRBJ1-1. TRBV21-1 corresponds to a pseudogene. The CDR3 is 16 residues long. CDR3 residues: CASRRAIYTIRTEAFF. CDR3 nucleotide sequence: TGTGCCAGCAGGCGGGCAATCTACACAATTCGCACTGAAGCTTTCTTT.

The chain has TRBV5-1 and TRBJ2-6; 12 bases match TRBD1. V lost 3 bases and J lost 2; bases outside the gene matches: 9. The CDR3 is made up of 19 amino acids. Germline CDR1 reads SGHRS; CDR2 reads YFSETQ. The DNA of the CDR3 is TGCGCCAGCAGCTCTGACCCCGGGACAGGGGGCGCTGGGGCCAACGTCCTGACTTTC. Translating it yields CASSSDPGTGGAGANVLTF.